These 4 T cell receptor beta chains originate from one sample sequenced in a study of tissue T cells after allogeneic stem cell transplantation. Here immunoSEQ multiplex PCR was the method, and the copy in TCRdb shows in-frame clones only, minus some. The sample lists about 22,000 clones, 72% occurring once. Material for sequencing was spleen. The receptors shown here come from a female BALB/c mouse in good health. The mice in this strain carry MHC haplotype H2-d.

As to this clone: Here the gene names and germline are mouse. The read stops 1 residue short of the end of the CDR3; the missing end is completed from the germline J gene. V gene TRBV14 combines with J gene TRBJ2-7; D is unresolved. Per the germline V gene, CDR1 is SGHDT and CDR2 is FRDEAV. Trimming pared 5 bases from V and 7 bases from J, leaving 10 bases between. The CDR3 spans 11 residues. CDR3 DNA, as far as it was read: TGTGCCAGCAGCTTGACACCGGAACAGTAC. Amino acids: CASSLTPEQY. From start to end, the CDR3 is CASSLTPEQYF. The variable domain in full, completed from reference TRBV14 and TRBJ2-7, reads EAGVTQSPRYAVLQEGQAVSFWCDPISGHDTLYWYQQPRDQGPQLLVYFRDEAVIDNSQLPSDRFSAVRPKGTNSTLKIQSAKQGDTATYLCASSLTPEQYFGPGTRLTVL.

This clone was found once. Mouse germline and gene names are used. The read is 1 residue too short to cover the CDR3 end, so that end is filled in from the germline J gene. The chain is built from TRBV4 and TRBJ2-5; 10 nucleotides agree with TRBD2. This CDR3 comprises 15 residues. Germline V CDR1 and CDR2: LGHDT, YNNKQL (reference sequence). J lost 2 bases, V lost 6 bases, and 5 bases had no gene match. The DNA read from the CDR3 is TGTGCCAGCAGGCAAGACTGGGGGGTCCAAGACACCCAGTAC. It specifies CASRQDWGVQDTQY. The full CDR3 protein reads CASRQDWGVQDTQYF.

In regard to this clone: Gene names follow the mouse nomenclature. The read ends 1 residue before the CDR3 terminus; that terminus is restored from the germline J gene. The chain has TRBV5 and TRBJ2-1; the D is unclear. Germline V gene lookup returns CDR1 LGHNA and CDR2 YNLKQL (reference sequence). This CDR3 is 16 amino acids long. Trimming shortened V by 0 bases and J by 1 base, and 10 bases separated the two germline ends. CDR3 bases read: TGTGCCAGCAGCCAAGAGGAGGGAGGGAACTATGCTGAGCAGTTC. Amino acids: CASSQEEGGNYAEQF. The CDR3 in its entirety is CASSQEEGGNYAEQFF.

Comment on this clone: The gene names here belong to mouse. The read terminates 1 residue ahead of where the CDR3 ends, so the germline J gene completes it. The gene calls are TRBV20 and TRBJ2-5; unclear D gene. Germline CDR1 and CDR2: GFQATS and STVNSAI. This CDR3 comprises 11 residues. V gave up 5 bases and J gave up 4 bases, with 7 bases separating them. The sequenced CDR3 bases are TGTGGTGCTTTACAAAAAGACACCCAGTAC. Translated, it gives CGALQKDTQY. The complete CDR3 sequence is CGALQKDTQYF.